The subject of this entry is one T cell receptor beta chain. The germline V gene has CDR1 LNHDA and CDR2 SQIVND (reference sequence). The V gene end was trimmed by 3 bases and the J gene end by 5 bases; junction bases not matched to a gene: 3. CDR3 size: 14 residues. TCRdb's copy holds only in-frame clones and misses some; the assay was immunoSEQ multiplex PCR. The repertoire consists of more than 50,000 clones, with about 95% occurring once and the leading ten covering under 2.5%. The sample is drawn from a study of cytomegalovirus exposure and HLA in healthy donors. Sequencing was done on a sample of PBMCs. The source is a man younger than 35 in good health and CMV-seronegative. The chain links TRBV19 to TRBJ1-1, with 10 bases aligning to TRBD1. CDR3 bases: TGTGCCAGTAGTATTGGGACAGGGGTTACTGAAGCTTTCTTT. It is translated as CASSIGTGVTEAFF.